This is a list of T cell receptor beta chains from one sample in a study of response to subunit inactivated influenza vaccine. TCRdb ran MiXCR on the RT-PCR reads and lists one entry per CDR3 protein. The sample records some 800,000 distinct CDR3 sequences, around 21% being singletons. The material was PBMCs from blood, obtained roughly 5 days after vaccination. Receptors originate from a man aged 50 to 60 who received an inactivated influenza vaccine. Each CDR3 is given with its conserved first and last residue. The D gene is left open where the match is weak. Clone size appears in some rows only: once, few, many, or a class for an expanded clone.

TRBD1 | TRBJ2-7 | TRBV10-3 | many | TGTGCCATCAGGACGACAGGGCGCGAGCAGTACTTC | CAIRTTGREQYF
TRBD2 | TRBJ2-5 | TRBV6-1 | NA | TGTGCCAGCAGTGAAGGGTCTCTAGCGGGGAGTCAAGAGACCCAGTACTTC | CASSEGSLAGSQETQYF
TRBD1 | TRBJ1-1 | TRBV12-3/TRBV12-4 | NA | TGTGCCAGCAGTTTAAGGGACAGGTCGGACACTGAAGCTTTCTTT | CASSLRDRSDTEAFF
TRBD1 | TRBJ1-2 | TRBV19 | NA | TGTGCCAGTCGGGACAGGGGCCTGGCCAATGGCTACACCTTC | CASRDRGLANGYTF
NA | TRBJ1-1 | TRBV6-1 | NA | TGTGCCAGCACTAACGGGGGGCGCAACACTGAAGCTTTCTTT | CASTNGGRNTEAFF
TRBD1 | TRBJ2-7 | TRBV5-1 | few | TGCGCCAGCCAACAGGGGTGGCGGCACGAGCAGTACTTC | CASQQGWRHEQYF
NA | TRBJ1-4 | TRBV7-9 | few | TGTGCCAGCAGCCCGCGGACAGATTTGGGTGAAAAACTGTTTTTT | CASSPRTDLGEKLFF
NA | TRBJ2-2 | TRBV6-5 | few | TGTGCCAGCAGTTACTCGATCCAGCCAGGAGACACCGGGGAGCTGTTTTTT | CASSYSIQPGDTGELFF
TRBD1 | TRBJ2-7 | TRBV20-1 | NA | TGCAGTCCGCAAGACCGGGACAGGGGGATCTACGAGCAGTACTTC | CSPQDRDRGIYEQYF
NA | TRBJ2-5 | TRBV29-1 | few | TGCAGCGTGGAACAGGAGACCCAGTACTTC | CSVEQETQYF
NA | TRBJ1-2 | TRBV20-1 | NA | TGCAGTGCTAGAGTTGCAGGGTCCCATGGCTACACCTTC | CSARVAGSHGYTF
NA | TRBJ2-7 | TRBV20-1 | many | TGCAGTGCTAGAGATTCAGGGACCCACGAGCAGTACTTC | CSARDSGTHEQYF
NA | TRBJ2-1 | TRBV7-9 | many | TGTGCCAGCAGCTTTGAACCAAGTTACTCCTACAATGAGCAGTTCTTC | CASSFEPSYSYNEQFF
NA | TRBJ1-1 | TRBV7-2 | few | TGTGCCAGCAGCTTAGGTTATGGGAACACTGAAGCTTTCTTT | CASSLGYGNTEAFF
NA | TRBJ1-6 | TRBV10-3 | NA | TGTGCCATCAGTGAGAGGACAGCTAATTCACCCCTCCACTTT | CAISERTANSPLHF
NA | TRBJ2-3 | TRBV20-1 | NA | TGCAGTGCTAGAGAGGCCAGAGGCGCAGATACGCAGTATTTT | CSAREARGADTQYF
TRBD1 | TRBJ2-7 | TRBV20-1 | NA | TGCAGTGCTAGAGATATGTCGGGGACAGGGGTAATCTACGAGCAGTACTTC | CSARDMSGTGVIYEQYF
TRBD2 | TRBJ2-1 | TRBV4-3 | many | TGCGCCAGCAGCCTCACTGGACTAGACGATGAGCAGTTCTTC | CASSLTGLDDEQFF
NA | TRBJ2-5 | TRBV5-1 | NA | TGCGCCAGCAGCTTGGGAATGGCCCGGGAGACCCAGTACTTC | CASSLGMARETQYF
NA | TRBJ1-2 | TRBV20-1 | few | TGCAGTGCTAGAGAAGGGGGAAAGGCTTCAATCAATGGCTACACCTTC | CSAREGGKASINGYTF
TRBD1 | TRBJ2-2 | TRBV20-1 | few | TGCAGTGCTCGAGAAGGGGGCTCGGGCGGGGAGCTGTTTTTT | CSAREGGSGGELFF
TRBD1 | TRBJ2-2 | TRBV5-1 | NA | TGCGCCAGCAGCCCGGGACAGGAATACACCGGGGAGCTGTCTTTT | CASSPGQEYTGELSF
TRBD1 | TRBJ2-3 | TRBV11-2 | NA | TGTGCCAGCAGCCGGACGAATGGACAGGGGGCTTATACGCAGTATTTT | CASSRTNGQGAYTQYF
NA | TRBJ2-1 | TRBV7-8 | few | TGTGCCAGCAGCTTAGCCCCGACAGGGCGGAGCGGGTGGAACTTC | CASSLAPTGRSGWNF
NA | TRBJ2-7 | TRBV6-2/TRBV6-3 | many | TGTGCCAGCAGTTACCAACGAACCTACGAGCAGTACTTC | CASSYQRTYEQYF
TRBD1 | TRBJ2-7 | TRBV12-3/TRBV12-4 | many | TGTGCCAGCAAGGGGACAGGGGGCTCGGGATCCTACGAGCAGTACTTC | CASKGTGGSGSYEQYF
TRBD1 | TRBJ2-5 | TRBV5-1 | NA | TGCGCCAGCAGCTTTGATGTTAGGGGGCGGGAGACCCAGTACTTC | CASSFDVRGRETQYF
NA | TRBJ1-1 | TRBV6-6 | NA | TGTGCCAGCAGTTATGTAAGGGACACTGAAGCTTTCTTT | CASSYVRDTEAFF
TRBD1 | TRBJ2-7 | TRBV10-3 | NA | TGTGCCATCAGTGATGAGGGGGCGCCTGGCGAGCAGTACTTC | CAISDEGAPGEQYF
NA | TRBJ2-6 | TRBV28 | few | TGTGCCAGCAGTTCCCCCTCCTCTGGGGCCAACGTCCTGACTTTC | CASSSPSSGANVLTF
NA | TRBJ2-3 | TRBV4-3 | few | TGCGCCAGCAGCCAAGTTGTCTGGGGGGCGACAGATACGCAGTATTTT | CASSQVVWGATDTQYF
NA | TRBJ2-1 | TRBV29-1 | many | TGCAGCGTTGATGCCGACTACAATGAGCAGTTCTTC | CSVDADYNEQFF
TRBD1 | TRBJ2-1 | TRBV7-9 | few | TGTGCCAGCAGCACGCGGGACAGGCGAGCGGATGAGCAGTTCTTC | CASSTRDRRADEQFF
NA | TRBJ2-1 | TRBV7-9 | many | TGTGCCAGCAGCTTAGCGCGTGAGCAGTTCTTC | CASSLAREQFF
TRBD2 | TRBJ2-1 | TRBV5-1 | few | TGCGCCAGCAGCCCACGGACTAGCGGAAACAATGAGCAGTTCTTC | CASSPRTSGNNEQFF
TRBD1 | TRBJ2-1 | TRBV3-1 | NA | TGTGCCAGCAGCCTAACAGGGGGCGCAGGCAATGAGCAGTTCTTC | CASSLTGGAGNEQFF
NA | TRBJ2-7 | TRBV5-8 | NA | TGTGCCAGCAGCTTTATACCCTACGAGCAGTACTTC | CASSFIPYEQYF
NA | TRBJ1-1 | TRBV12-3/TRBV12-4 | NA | TGTGCCAGCAGTCTCGGGGAGTCCATGAACACTGAAGCTTTCTTT | CASSLGESMNTEAFF
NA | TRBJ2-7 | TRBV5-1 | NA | TGCGCCAGCAGCTTGGAATCTGGGCCTCCCTACGAGCAGTACTTC | CASSLESGPPYEQYF
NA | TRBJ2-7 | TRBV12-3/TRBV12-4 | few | TGTGCCAGCAGTAGTGGGGTGAGCGAGCAGTACTTC | CASSSGVSEQYF
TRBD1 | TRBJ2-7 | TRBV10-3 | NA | TGTGCCATCAGTGAGTCGCAGGGGGCCTCCTACGAGCAGTACTTC | CAISESQGASYEQYF
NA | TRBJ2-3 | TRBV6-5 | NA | TGTGCCAGCAGTTGGGACGGGAGCACAGATACGCAGTATTTT | CASSWDGSTDTQYF
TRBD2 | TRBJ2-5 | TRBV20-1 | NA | TGCAGTGCTACCGGGACTAGCGGCCGGAGAGAGACCCAGTACTTC | CSATGTSGRRETQYF
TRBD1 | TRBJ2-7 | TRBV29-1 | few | TGCAGCGTTGAAGGAGGGACAGGGTACTACGAGCAGTACTTC | CSVEGGTGYYEQYF
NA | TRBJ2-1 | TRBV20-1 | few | TGCAGTGCTACCGGGGGAACAGGGAGGAATGAGCAGTTCTTC | CSATGGTGRNEQFF